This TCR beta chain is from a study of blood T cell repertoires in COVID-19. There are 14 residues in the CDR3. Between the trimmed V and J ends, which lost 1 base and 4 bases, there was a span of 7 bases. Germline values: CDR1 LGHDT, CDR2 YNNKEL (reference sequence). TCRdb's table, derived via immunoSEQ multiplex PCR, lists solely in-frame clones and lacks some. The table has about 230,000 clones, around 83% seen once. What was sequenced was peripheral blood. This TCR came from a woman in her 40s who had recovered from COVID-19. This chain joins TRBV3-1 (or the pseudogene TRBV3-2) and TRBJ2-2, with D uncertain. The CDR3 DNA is TGTGCCAGCAGCCAAGCGGTTTTCACCGGGGAGCTGTTTTTT. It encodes CASSQAVFTGELFF.